The 5 T cell receptor beta chains below were found in one sample sequenced in a study of post-analysis software for immune sequencing data. Overall study results and limits: Four to six TRBV segments (TRBV5-6, TRBV5-1 and TRBV20-1 among them) occurred more frequently in patients than in controls.

Antigen specificity for these receptors is unknown. Tagging with unique molecular identifiers was a feature of the TCR beta cDNA libraries. TCRdb re-analysed the PCR reads in MiXCR, keeping a single row per CDR3 protein. The sample records more than 450,000 distinct CDR3 sequences, 34% being singletons. Sequencing was carried out using blood. The receptors originated from a girl aged 2 to 17 with multiple sclerosis.

The gene calls are TRBV5-1 and TRBJ2-1, with 10 bases identical to TRBD1. Germline V CDR1 and CDR2: SGHRS, YFSETQ. J lost 8 bases, V lost 5 bases, and 13 bases had no gene match. The CDR3 has 16 residues. In DNA, the CDR3 is TGCGCCAGCAGTTCGGGGGGCGCTGGACAGGGGGATGAGCAGTTCTTC. This gives the protein CASSSGGAGQGDEQFF.

This clonotype was counted a few times. The chain carries TRBV24-1 and TRBJ2-1; 10 bases agree with TRBD2. With V trimmed by 4 bases and J by 6 bases, 8 bases remained unmatched. Looked up from germline, CDR1 is KGHDR and CDR2 is SFDVKD. The CDR3 is 16 residues long. The CDR3 loop reads CATSDPLAGDINEQFF. CDR3 DNA: TGTGCCACCAGTGACCCCCTAGCGGGGGATATCAATGAGCAGTTCTTC.

The chain has TRBV20-1 and TRBJ2-1, with D maybe TRBD2 (5 bases). The V gene's germline CDR1 is DFQATT and CDR2 SNEGSKA (reference sequence). Trimming took off 2 bases at V and 7 bases at J, with 12 bases between the two ends. The CDR3 spans 13 residues. The CDR3: CSARNPGGNEQFF. The CDR3 region has the DNA TGCAGTGCTAGAAATCCGGGCGGGAATGAGCAGTTCTTC.

This clonotype was detected a few times. The J gene is TRBJ1-4, the V gene TRBV15; weak D call: TRBD1 (5 bases). The length of the CDR3 is 16 residues. Per germline, CDR1 LNHNV and CDR2 YYDKDF (reference sequence). The V end lost 2 bases, the J end lost 7 bases, and 17 bases lay between the germline ends. The DNA of the CDR3 is TGTGCCACCAGCAGATCCCGGGACGTGCCAGGTGAAAAACTGTTTTTT. It codes for CATSRSRDVPGEKLFF.

This chain connects TRBV6-1 to TRBJ2-5; D is tentatively TRBD1 or TRBD2 (5 bases each). The length of the CDR3 is 15 residues. V gave up 6 bases and J gave up 4 bases, with 18 bases separating them. Germline V gene lookup returns CDR1 MNHNS and CDR2 SASEGT. The CDR3 nucleotides are TGTGCCAGCAGCGCCAGGGACGGAGGAGGAGAGACCCAGTACTTC. This encodes CASSARDGGGETQYF.